This TCR beta chain originates from a study of blood T cell repertoires in COVID-19. For the study at large: Samples representing acute and convalescent COVID-19 were sourced from the United States, Italy and Spain.

In the original analysis: Reference gene primer amplification in the assay estimated nucleated cell counts. The data were produced by immunoSEQ multiplex PCR, yet TCRdb's version contains in-frame clones alone and is incomplete. V and J calls and clone size are copied from that table; D and trimming were computed from the DNA. The table shows 490,000 or so clones, with around nine tenths occurring only once. There are 13 residues in the CDR3. CDR1 WNHNN and CDR2 SYGVQD come from the germline V gene (reference sequence). The ends were cut back, 6 bases at V and 5 bases at J, with 13 bases in the middle. Enrolled through a virtual design, the participants were between roughly 18 and 95 years of age and came from about two dozen US areas. The study assigned cohorts using participant-reported clinical history.

Sequencing used PBMCs or T cells enriched from blood (not recorded which). The clonotype comes from a woman aged 60-75 years who had recovered from COVID-19. The chain has TRBV10-1 and TRBJ1-2; no definite D call. CDR3 protein: CASSSEPGYGYTF. The DNA of the CDR3 is TGCGCCAGCAGCTCCGAGCCCGGGTATGGCTACACCTTC.